This T cell receptor beta chain was recovered during a study of CD8+ T cells in alopecia areata. Study information: Spontaneously alopecic C3H/HeJ graft donors, roughly 6-13 months old, gave skin to roughly 7-10-week-old female C3H/HeJ mice. Overall study findings and caveats: Whereas mice showed it more clearly, TCR sharing across patients was murkier, possibly because of HLA.

Of note for this clone: Its antigen is still unknown. Each gene name is a mouse one. Read coverage stops 4 residues before the CDR3 terminus; the germline J gene supplies the remainder.

RNA was extracted and reverse transcribed into cDNA as the sequencing template. Sequencing used immunoSEQ multiplex PCR; TCRdb keeps in-frame clones, though not all of them. The repertoire consists of about 120,000 clones, none detected only once. This CDR3 contains 17 residues. Germline values: CDR1 NSHNY, CDR2 SYGAGN. The specimen was lesional skin. This receptor was taken from a C3H/HeJ mouse with alopecia areata. MHC haplotype here: H2-k. J is TRBJ2-1 and V is TRBV13-1, with 9 nucleotides matching TRBD2. The sequenced CDR3 bases are TGTGCCAGCAGTGATCCTCACTGGGGGGCATGGGGGGCT. This sequence encodes CASSDPHWGAWGA. The full CDR3 protein reads CASSDPHWGAWGAEQFF.